This T cell receptor (beta chain) was profiled in a study of blood T cell repertoires in COVID-19. This CDR3 comprises 14 residues. V lost 8 bases and J 9 bases, leaving 19 bases between the germline ends. Germline V gene data show CDR1 as SNHLY and CDR2 as FYNNEI. In the authors' workflow: Estimation of nucleated cell counts relied on the amplification of reference gene primers. Some clones are missing from TCRdb's copy, which holds only in-frame ones; the method was immunoSEQ multiplex PCR. V, J and clone size were drawn from that table, and D and trimming were deduced from the DNA. The table shows some 120,000 clones, with 85% occurring only once.

This chain uses TRBV2 with TRBJ1-4; no reliable D call. Sequenced: peripheral blood. This clonotype was sampled from a man at least 80 years old with active or convalescent COVID-19. CDR3: CASAGGLSDQKLFF. For the CDR3, the DNA is TGTGCCAGCGCGGGAGGGCTAAGTGATCAAAAACTGTTTTTT. Based on the CDR3 plus reference TRBV2 and TRBJ1-4, the full variable domain is EPEVTQTPSHQVTQMGQEVILRCVPISNHLYFYWYRQILGQKVEFLVSFYNNEISEKSEIFDDQFSVERPDGSNFTLKIRSTKLEDSAMYFCASAGGLSDQKLFFGSGTQLSVL.